The following is a TCR beta chain sequence with its context. Its specificity is unknown. The sample is drawn from a study of cytomegalovirus exposure and HLA in healthy donors. Study-level points and caveats: TCR beta V- and J-gene trimming was later associated with a missense DCLRE1C variant.

It was with 60 Vbeta and 13 Jbeta primers that the PCR ran. Here immunoSEQ multiplex PCR was the method, and the copy in TCRdb shows in-frame clones only, minus some. The sample has about 97,000 clones, around 85% seen once. Germline values: CDR1 MNHNY, CDR2 SVGAGI (reference sequence). The CDR3 length is 14 residues. The ends were cut back, 7 bases at V and 0 bases at J, with 12 bases in the middle. Sequences were obtained from PBMCs. The chain is built from TRBV6-6 and TRBJ1-2; D remains ambiguous. The receptor comes from a man aged 25-45 years in good health and CMV-seronegative. CDR3 sequence reads: CASTLRVANYGYTF. In DNA form, the CDR3 reads TGTGCCAGCACTCTGAGGGTGGCTAACTATGGCTACACCTTC.